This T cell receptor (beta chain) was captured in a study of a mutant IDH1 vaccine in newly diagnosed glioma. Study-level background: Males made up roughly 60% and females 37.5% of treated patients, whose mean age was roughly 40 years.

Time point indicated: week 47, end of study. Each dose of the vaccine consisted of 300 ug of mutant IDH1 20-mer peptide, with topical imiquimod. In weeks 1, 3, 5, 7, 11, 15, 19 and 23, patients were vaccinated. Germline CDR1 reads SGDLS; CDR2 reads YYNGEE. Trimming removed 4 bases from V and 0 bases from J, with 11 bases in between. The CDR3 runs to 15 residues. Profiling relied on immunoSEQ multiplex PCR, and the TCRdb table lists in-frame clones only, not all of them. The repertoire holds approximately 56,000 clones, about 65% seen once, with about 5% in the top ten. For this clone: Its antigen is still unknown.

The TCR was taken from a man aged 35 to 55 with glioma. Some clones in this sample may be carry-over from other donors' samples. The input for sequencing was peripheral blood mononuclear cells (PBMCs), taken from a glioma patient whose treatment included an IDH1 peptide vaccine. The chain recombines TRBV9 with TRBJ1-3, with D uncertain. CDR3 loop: CASSPAESSGNTIYF. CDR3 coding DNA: TGTGCCAGCAGCCCGGCGGAGAGCTCTGGAAACACCATATATTTT.